The rows below give T cell receptor beta chains drawn from one sample of a study of identical twins. MiXCR, applied by TCRdb to the 5' RACE reads, yields one record per CDR3 protein. Of roughly 690,000 distinct CDR3 sequences in the sample, approximately 22% were seen once. These data were likewise used in another study, on T cells expressing NK-cell markers.

Sequenced input: PBMCs. The receptors originated from a woman aged 18-30 years in good health. CDR3s include the opening cysteine and the closing phenylalanine or tryptophan. D genes are given only for firm matches. Expanded clones get a size class; other rows say once, few or many, or leave the size out.

size	J	D	V	DNA	CDR3
-	TRBJ2-4	-	TRBV12-3/TRBV12-4	TGTGCCAGCAGCCCCGCGGGGCCGGGCAAAAACATTCAGTACTTC	CASSPAGPGKNIQYF
-	TRBJ2-3	-	TRBV18	TGTGCCAGCTCACCCCATGAGCGAGATACGCAGTATTTT	CASSPHERDTQYF
-	TRBJ2-1	TRBD1	TRBV15	TGTGCCACCAGCAGAGATGACAGGGTAAGGGGTGAGCAGTTCTTC	CATSRDDRVRGEQFF
-	TRBJ2-1	-	TRBV7-9	TGTGCCAGCAGCTTACTCGCGGGATCTGAGAATGAGCAGTTCTTC	CASSLLAGSENEQFF
-	TRBJ2-7	-	TRBV5-1	TGCGCCAGCAGCCGTATTTGGGAGAACTACGAGCAGTACTTC	CASSRIWENYEQYF
-	TRBJ2-5	TRBD1	TRBV5-1	TGCGCCAGCAGCTTTACCGGGACAGGGGAAGAGACCCAGTACTTC	CASSFTGTGEETQYF
-	TRBJ2-7	-	TRBV9	TGTGCCAGCAGCGTGGCTCGAGGGTCCTACGAGCAGTACTTC	CASSVARGSYEQYF
few	TRBJ2-1	-	TRBV20-1	TGCAGTGCTAGATATCAGGGTGAAGTAGCATACAATGAGCAGTTCTTC	CSARYQGEVAYNEQFF
few	TRBJ2-5	TRBD1	TRBV5-1	TGCGCCAGCAGCGTGGACAGGGGGAAGGAGACCCAGTACTTC	CASSVDRGKETQYF
-	TRBJ2-5	-	TRBV6-5	TGTGCCAGCAGTTACTCGGACAAAGAGACCCAGTACTTC	CASSYSDKETQYF
-	TRBJ2-7	-	TRBV12-3/TRBV12-4	TGTGCCAGCAGTTTCCTTAGGAGAGACTACGAGCAGTACTTC	CASSFLRRDYEQYF
-	TRBJ2-3	TRBD1	TRBV5-1	TGCGCCAGCAGCTTGGGGGACAGGAGGACAGATACGCAGTATTTT	CASSLGDRRTDTQYF
many	TRBJ2-2	-	TRBV12-3/TRBV12-4	TGTGCCAGCACCAGGTCCGGGGAGCTGTTTTTT	CASTRSGELFF
-	TRBJ2-1	TRBD1	TRBV9	TGTGCCAGCAGCGTAGTTCCGGGACAGGTTACCTACAATGAGCAGTTCTTC	CASSVVPGQVTYNEQFF
-	TRBJ2-3	TRBD2	TRBV7-9	TGTGCCAGCAGCTTTACCCGAGCGGGAGCCTACCCGGATACGCAGTATTTT	CASSFTRAGAYPDTQYF
-	TRBJ2-3	TRBD2	TRBV3-1	TGTGCCAGCAGCCGGTTTAGGACTAGCGGGGGCCGCGGGGATACGCAGTATTTT	CASSRFRTSGGRGDTQYF
-	TRBJ2-2	TRBD2	TRBV19	TGTGCCAGTACCTTGACTAGCGAGGTCGGGGAGCTGTTTTTT	CASTLTSEVGELFF
once	TRBJ1-3	TRBD1	TRBV7-2	TGTGCCAGCAGCTTCGACAGGGATGCGACCATATATTTT	CASSFDRDATIYF
few	TRBJ1-3	TRBD1	TRBV5-1	TGCGCCAGCAGCTTGGGGACAGGGGAAAACACCATATATTTT	CASSLGTGENTIYF
few	TRBJ2-5	-	TRBV20-1	TGCAGTGCTAGTTTCGGTAGCGACCAAGAGACCCAGTACTTC	CSASFGSDQETQYF
many	TRBJ1-1	-	TRBV6-5	TGTGCCAGCAGTTACTCGGGCAGAGGAAACACTGAAGCTTTCTTT	CASSYSGRGNTEAFF
-	TRBJ2-6	-	TRBV7-6	TGTGCCAGCAGCTTAGCGGGCGGGACGCCAAGCTCTGGGGCCAACGTCCTGACTTTC	CASSLAGGTPSSGANVLTF
-	TRBJ2-1	TRBD2	TRBV7-9	TGTGCCAGCATCCCGACCCAGCGGGAGTATGAGCAGTTCTTC	CASIPTQREYEQFF
-	TRBJ2-2	-	TRBV6-5	TGTGCCAGCAGTTGGGGTCCTCCGGGCACCGGGGAGCTGTTTTTT	CASSWGPPGTGELFF
-	TRBJ2-1	-	TRBV7-2	TGTGCCAGCCAGGGGAACAATGAGCAGTTCTTC	CASQGNNEQFF
-	TRBJ2-1	-	TRBV20-1	TGCAGTGCTAACGAGGCGTACAATGAGCAGTTCTTC	CSANEAYNEQFF
many	TRBJ2-7	TRBD2	TRBV29-1	TGCAGCGTTCGTTGGACTAGATTCGGCGAGCAGTACTTC	CSVRWTRFGEQYF
-	TRBJ1-1	-	TRBV11-2	TGTGCCAGCAGCTTACGCGGCGTAGGGGGCACTGAAGCTTTCTTT	CASSLRGVGGTEAFF